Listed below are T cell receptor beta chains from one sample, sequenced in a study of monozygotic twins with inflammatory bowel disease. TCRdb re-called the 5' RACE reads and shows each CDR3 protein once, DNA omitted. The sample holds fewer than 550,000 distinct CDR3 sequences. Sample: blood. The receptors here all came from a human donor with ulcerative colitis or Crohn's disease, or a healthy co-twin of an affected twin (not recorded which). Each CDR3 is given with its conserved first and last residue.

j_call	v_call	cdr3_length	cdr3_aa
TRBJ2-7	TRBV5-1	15	CASSLGLGSYYEQYF
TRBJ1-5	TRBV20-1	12	CSIRTGDQPQHF
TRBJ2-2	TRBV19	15	CASSLGDVQSGELFF
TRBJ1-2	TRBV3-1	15	CASSQARATAYGYTF
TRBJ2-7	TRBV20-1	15	CSAGEEGRLPYEQYF
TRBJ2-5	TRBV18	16	CASSPDGGTGLETQYF
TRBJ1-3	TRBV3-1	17	CASSQDLRRRSGNTIYF
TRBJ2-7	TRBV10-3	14	CAISIAGGPNEQYF
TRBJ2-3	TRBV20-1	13	CSARRHHTDTQYF
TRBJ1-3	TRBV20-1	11	CSARDSQTIYF
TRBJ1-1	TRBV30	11	CAWSVILRAFF
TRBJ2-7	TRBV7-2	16	CASTPIGTSGIYEQYF
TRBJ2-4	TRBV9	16	CASSSSGGLAKNIQYF
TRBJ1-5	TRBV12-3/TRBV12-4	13	CASSLKQDSPQHF
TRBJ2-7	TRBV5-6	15	CASSWGRQETYEQYF
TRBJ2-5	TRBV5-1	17	CASRPTTSGRRGETQYF
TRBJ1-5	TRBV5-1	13	CASSPTGKEPQQF